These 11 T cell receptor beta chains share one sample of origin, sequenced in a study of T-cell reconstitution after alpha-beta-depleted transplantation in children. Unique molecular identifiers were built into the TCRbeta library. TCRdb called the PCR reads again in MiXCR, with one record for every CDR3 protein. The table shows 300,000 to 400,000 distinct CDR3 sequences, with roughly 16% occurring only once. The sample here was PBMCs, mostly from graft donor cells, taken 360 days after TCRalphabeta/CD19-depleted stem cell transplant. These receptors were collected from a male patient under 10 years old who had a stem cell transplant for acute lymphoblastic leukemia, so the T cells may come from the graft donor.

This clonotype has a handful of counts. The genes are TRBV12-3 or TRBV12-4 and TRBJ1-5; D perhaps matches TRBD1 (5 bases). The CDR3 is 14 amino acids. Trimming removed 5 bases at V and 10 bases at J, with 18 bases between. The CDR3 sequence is CASSTGFTSGPQHF. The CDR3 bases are TGTGCCAGCAGTACAGGATTTACCTCTGGACCCCAGCATTTT.

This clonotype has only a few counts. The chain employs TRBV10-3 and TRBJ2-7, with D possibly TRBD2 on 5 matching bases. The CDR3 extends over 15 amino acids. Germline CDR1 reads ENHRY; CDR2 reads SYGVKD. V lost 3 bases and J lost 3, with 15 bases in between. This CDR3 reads CAISEELGSGYEQYF. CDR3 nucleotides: TGTGCCATCAGTGAAGAACTAGGATCGGGCTACGAGCAGTACTTC.

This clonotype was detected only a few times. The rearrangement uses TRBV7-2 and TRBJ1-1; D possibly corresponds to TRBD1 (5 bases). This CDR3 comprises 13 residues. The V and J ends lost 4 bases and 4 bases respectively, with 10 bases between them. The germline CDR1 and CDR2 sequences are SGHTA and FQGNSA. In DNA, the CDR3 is TGTGCCAGCAGCTCCAAAAGGGGCACTGAAGCTTTCTTT. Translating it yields CASSSKRGTEAFF.

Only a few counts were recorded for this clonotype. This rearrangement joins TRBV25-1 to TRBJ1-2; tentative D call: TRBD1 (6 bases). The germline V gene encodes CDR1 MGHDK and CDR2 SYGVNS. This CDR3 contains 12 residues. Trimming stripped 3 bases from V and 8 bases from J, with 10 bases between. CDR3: CASSDYRDGYTF. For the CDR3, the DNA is TGTGCCAGCAGTGACTACAGGGACGGCTACACCTTC.

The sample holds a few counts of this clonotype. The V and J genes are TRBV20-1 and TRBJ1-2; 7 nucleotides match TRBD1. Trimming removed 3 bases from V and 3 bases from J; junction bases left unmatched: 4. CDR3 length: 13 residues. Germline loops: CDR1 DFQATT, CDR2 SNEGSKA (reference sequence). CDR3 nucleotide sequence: TGCAGTGCTAGGACAGGGATCGACTATGGCTACACCTTC. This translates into CSARTGIDYGYTF.

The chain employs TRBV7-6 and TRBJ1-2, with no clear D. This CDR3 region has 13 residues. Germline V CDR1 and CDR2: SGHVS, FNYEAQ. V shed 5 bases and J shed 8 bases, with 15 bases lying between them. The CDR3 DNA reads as TGTGCCAGCAGCCGTGACGGGGTCAGCGGCTACACCTTC. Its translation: CASSRDGVSGYTF.

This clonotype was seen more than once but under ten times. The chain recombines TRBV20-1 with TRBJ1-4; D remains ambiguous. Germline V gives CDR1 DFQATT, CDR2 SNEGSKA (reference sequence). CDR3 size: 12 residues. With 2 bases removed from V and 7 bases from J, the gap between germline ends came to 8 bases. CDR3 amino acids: CSARRDGEKLFF. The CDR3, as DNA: TGCAGTGCTAGAAGGGATGGTGAAAAACTGTTTTTT.

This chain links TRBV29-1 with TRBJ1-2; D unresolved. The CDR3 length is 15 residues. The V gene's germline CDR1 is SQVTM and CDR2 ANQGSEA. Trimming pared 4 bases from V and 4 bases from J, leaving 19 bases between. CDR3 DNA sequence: TGCAGCGTTGGCTCAGCGAGGATCGCCTCCTATGGCTACACCTTC. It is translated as CSVGSARIASYGYTF.

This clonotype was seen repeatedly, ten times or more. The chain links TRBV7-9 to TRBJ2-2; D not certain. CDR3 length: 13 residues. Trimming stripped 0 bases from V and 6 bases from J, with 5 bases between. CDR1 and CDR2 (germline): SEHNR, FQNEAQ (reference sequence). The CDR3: CASSLAEAGELFF. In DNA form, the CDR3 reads TGTGCCAGCAGCTTAGCAGAGGCCGGGGAGCTGTTTTTT.

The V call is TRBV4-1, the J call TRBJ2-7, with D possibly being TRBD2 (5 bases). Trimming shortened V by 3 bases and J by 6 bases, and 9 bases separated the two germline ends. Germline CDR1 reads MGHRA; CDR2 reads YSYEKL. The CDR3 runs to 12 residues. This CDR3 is CASSHVRGEQYF. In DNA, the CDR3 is TGCGCCAGCAGCCACGTTCGGGGCGAGCAGTACTTC.

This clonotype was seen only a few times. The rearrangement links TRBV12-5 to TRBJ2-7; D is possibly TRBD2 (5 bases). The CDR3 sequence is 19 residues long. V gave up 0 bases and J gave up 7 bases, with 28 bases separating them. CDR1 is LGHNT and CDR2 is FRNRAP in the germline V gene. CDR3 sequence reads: CASGLVQGSSFSATGEQYF. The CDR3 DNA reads TGTGCTAGTGGTTTGGTACAAGGTAGCTCCTTTTCGGCAACGGGGGAGCAGTACTTC.